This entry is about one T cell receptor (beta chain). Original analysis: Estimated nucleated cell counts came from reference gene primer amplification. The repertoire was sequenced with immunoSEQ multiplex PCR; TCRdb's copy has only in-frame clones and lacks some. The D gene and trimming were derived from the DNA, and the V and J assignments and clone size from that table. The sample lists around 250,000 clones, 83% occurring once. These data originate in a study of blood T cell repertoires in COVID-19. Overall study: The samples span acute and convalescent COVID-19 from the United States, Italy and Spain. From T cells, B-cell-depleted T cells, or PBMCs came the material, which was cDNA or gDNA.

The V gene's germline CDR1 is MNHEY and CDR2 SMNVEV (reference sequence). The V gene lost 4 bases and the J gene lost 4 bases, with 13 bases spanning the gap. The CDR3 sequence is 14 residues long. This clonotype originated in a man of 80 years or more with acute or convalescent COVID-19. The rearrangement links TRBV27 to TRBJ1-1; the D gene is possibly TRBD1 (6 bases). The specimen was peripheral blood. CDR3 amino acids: CASSSLQGSTEAFF. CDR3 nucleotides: TGTGCCAGCAGTTCTTTACAGGGCAGCACTGAAGCTTTCTTT.